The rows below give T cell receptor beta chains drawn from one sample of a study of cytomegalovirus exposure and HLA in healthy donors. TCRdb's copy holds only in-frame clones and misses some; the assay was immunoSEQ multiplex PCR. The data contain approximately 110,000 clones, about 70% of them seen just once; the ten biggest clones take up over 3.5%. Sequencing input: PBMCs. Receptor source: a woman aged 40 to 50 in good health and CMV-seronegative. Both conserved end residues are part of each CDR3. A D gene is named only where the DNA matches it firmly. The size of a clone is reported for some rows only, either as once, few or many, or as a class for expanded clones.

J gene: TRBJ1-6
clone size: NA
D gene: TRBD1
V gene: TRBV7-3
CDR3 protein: CASSLGLRDRYSPLHF
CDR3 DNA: TGTGCCAGCAGCTTAGGTCTTCGGGACAGATATTCACCCCTCCACTTT

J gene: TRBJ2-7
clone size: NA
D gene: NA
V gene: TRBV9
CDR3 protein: CASSWDSTTYEQYF
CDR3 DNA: TGTGCCAGCTCGTGGGACTCGACAACCTACGAGCAGTACTTC

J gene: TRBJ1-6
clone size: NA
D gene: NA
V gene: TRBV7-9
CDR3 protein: CASSLDGMPYNSPLHF
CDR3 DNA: TGTGCCAGCAGCTTGGACGGGATGCCCTATAATTCACCCCTCCACTTT

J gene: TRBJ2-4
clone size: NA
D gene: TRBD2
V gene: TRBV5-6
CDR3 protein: CASSLTWGGRARGNIQYF
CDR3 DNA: TGTGCCAGCAGCTTGACCTGGGGCGGGAGGGCCCGGGGAAACATTCAGTACTTC

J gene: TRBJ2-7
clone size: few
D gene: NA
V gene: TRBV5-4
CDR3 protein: CASSYDSLSYEQYF
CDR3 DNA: TGTGCCAGCAGCTACGACAGTTTGTCCTACGAGCAGTACTTC

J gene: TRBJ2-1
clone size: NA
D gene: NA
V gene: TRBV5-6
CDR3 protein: CASSVRSTGYNEQFF
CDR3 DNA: TGTGCCAGCAGCGTGAGAAGTACGGGGTACAATGAGCAGTTCTTC

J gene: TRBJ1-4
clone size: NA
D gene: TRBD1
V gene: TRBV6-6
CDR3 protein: CASGGTGDEKLFF
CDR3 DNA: TGTGCCAGCGGGGGGACAGGGGACGAAAAACTGTTTTTT

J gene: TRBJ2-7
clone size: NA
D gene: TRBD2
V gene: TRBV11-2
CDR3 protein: CASSFGRAYEQYF
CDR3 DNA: TGTGCCAGCAGCTTCGGGAGGGCCTACGAGCAGTACTTC

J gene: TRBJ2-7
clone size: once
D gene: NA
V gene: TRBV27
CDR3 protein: CASSPHILSYEQYF
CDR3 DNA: TGTGCCAGCAGTCCACACATATTATCCTACGAGCAGTACTTC

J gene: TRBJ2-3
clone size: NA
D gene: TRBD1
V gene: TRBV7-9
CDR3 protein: CASSPSGQGTDTQYF
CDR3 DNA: TGTGCCAGCAGCCCCTCAGGACAGGGCACAGATACGCAGTATTTT

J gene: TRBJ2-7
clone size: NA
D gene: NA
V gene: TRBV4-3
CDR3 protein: CASSQDAYPRVSHEQYF
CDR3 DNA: TGCGCCAGCAGCCAAGATGCGTACCCGCGGGTTTCCCACGAGCAGTACTTC

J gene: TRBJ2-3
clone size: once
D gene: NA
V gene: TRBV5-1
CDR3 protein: CASSSGLPLGLDTQYF
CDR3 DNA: TGCGCCAGCAGCTCGGGACTTCCTTTGGGATTAGATACGCAGTATTTT

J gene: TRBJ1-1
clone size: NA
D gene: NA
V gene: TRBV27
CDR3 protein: CASSLSGVRVAFF
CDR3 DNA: TGTGCCAGCAGTTTATCGGGAGTTCGCGTTGCTTTCTTT

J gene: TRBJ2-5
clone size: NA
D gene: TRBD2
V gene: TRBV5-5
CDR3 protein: CASSLEGLAGSGQETQYF
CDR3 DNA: TGTGCCAGCAGCTTGGAGGGACTAGCGGGATCAGGGCAAGAGACCCAGTACTTC

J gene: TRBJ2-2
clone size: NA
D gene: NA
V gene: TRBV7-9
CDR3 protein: CASSPYSQGTGELFF
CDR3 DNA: TGTGCCAGCAGCCCCTACTCACAGGGAACCGGGGAGCTGTTTTTT

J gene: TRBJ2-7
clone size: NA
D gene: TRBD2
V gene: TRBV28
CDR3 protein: CASSFQSGRYEQYF
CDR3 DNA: TGTGCCAGCAGTTTTCAGAGCGGGAGGTACGAGCAGTACTTC

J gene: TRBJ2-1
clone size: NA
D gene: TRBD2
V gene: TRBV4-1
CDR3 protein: CASSQGLLAGGNEQFF
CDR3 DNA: TGCGCCAGCAGCCAAGGTCTACTAGCGGGAGGTAATGAGCAGTTCTTC

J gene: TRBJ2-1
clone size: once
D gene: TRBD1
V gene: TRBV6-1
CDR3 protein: CASSEAEGTGNEQFF
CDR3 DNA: TGTGCCAGCAGTGAAGCTGAGGGGACAGGGAATGAGCAGTTCTTC

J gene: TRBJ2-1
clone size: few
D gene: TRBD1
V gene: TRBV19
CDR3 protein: CASSIRTGSSSEQFF
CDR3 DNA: TGTGCCAGTAGTATTCGGACAGGGAGTAGCAGTGAGCAGTTCTTC

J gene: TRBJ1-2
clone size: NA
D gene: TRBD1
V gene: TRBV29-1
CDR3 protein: CSVEGDRDGYTF
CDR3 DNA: TGCAGCGTTGAGGGGGACAGGGATGGCTACACCTTC

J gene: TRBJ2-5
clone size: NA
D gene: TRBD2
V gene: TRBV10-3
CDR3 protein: CAISESKAGGETQYF
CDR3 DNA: TGTGCCATCAGTGAGTCGAAGGCGGGAGGGGAGACCCAGTACTTC

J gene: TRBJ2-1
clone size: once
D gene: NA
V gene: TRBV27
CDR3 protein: CASSLSVTERDEQFF
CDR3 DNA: TGTGCCAGCAGTTTATCGGTGACGGAGCGTGATGAGCAGTTCTTC

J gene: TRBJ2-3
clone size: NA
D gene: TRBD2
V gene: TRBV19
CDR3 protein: CASSTGLADGADTQYF
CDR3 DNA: TGTGCCAGTAGTACTGGACTAGCGGATGGGGCAGATACGCAGTATTTT

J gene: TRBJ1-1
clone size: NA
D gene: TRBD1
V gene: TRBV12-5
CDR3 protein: CASGFFDLGTGETEAFF
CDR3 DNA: TGTGCTAGTGGTTTCTTCGACCTGGGGACAGGGGAGACTGAAGCTTTCTTT

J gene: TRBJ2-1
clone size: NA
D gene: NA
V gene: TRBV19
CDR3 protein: CASSLGGGLGNEQFF
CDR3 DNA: TGTGCCAGTAGTTTGGGGGGGGGCTTGGGAAATGAGCAGTTCTTC

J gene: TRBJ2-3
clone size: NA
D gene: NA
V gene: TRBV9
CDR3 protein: CASSVVGVPSDTQYF
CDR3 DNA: TGTGCCAGCAGCGTAGTAGGGGTTCCCTCAGATACGCAGTATTTT